The rows below give T cell receptor beta chains drawn from one sample of a study of cytomegalovirus exposure and HLA in healthy donors. Method: immunoSEQ multiplex PCR; TCRdb's copy keeps in-frame clones and lacks some. In the table there are 100,000 to 140,000 clones, over 70% of which are singletons. Specimen: PBMCs. The receptors come from a man in his thirties or forties in good health and CMV-seronegative. Each CDR3 is given without its conserved first and last residue. The D gene is left open where the match is weak.

V gene	CDR3 length	J gene	D gene	CDR3 protein
TRBV28	13	TRBJ1-1	TRBD1	ASSTPGTGGAEAF
TRBV6-1	9	TRBJ1-1	NA	ATRDLIRAF
TRBV28	12	TRBJ2-7	TRBD2	ASSFSGRMYEQY
TRBV10-3	13	TRBJ1-1	NA	AISESEQGNTEAF
TRBV7-8	11	TRBJ2-7	NA	ASSLTDTYEQY
TRBV5-6	14	TRBJ2-7	TRBD1	ASSILGQGLSYEQY
TRBV10-2	12	TRBJ2-7	NA	ASRLQGTYGEQY
TRBV30	11	TRBJ2-2	NA	AWSVAVPGELF
TRBV29-1	8	TRBJ1-2	NA	SVGGDGYT
TRBV4-1	11	TRBJ2-7	NA	ASSQAPLAEQY
TRBV7-9	13	TRBJ2-7	TRBD1	ASSSSGTGNYEQY
TRBV5-1	9	TRBJ2-3	NA	ASKRVDTQY
TRBV9	14	TRBJ2-1	TRBD2	ASSVGVAGGQNEQF
TRBV7-8	14	TRBJ2-2	TRBD2	ASSGGTSGNTGELF
TRBV30	15	TRBJ1-2	TRBD1	AWSVGDRGAANYGYT
TRBV18	13	TRBJ2-5	TRBD2	ASSPERGAPETQY
TRBV27	11	TRBJ1-1	NA	ASSLIGGFEAF
TRBV7-2	10	TRBJ2-7	NA	ASSLRGLEQY
TRBV6-1	13	TRBJ2-5	NA	ASRPLRESQETQY
TRBV27	10	TRBJ1-1	NA	ASSPGGDGAF
TRBV5-1	12	TRBJ1-5	TRBD1	ASSSGTGNQPQH
TRBV28	10	TRBJ2-3	NA	ASGPGADTQY
TRBV5-1	14	TRBJ2-1	TRBD2	ASSRVSSGRYNEQF
TRBV4-2	13	TRBJ1-2	NA	ASSQGEGSNYGYT
TRBV10-2	17	TRBJ2-1	TRBD1	ASRTGGGGLALVYNEQF
TRBV19	11	TRBJ1-1	NA	ASSWGLNTEAF
TRBV4-2	12	TRBJ2-7	NA	ASSQATVLYEQY
TRBV28	12	TRBJ2-7	NA	ASSPTGGNYEQY
TRBV27	12	TRBJ2-7	NA	ASSFGGKVYEQY
TRBV9	15	TRBJ2-7	TRBD2	ASSVAPAAGGRDEQY
TRBV30	11	TRBJ1-2	NA	AWSVSGIHGYT
TRBV25-1	14	TRBJ2-1	TRBD1	ASSDPRDRVYNEQF
TRBV28	14	TRBJ2-2	TRBD2	ASSQPLAGRTGELF
TRBV19	12	TRBJ2-1	NA	ASTLGVWAGEQF
TRBV28	12	TRBJ2-7	TRBD2	ASTTSGRIYEQY
TRBV18	11	TRBJ1-6	TRBD1	ASSSGTDSPLH
TRBV30	12	TRBJ2-5	TRBD2	AWLRLAGGETQY
TRBV6-5	14	TRBJ1-6	TRBD1	ASSYSIRGRGSPLH
TRBV30	12	TRBJ1-2	NA	AWNEVRGNYGYT
TRBV5-1	16	TRBJ1-4	TRBD1	ASSPWPSIGTGGEKLF
TRBV11-3	13	TRBJ2-1	TRBD2	ASSPSGSSYNEQF
TRBV15	13	TRBJ2-5	TRBD2	ATSRGGRALETQY
TRBV29-1	12	TRBJ1-1	TRBD1	SVTPGQGVTEAF
TRBV18	11	TRBJ1-1	NA	ASSGNGHTEAF
TRBV10-3	14	TRBJ2-3	NA	AGSQNPTSGLGTQY
TRBV18	12	TRBJ2-7	NA	ASSLLDISGEQY
TRBV2	14	TRBJ2-1	NA	ASSDQGEVSYNEQF
TRBV2	15	TRBJ2-3	TRBD2	ASSGAIGTTHTDTQY
TRBV7-3	12	TRBJ1-1	NA	ASSSGHVNTEAF
TRBV2	10	TRBJ1-5	NA	ASSDINQPQH
TRBV15	14	TRBJ2-3	TRBD1	ATSRPGQGLSDTQY
TRBV18	12	TRBJ1-1	TRBD1	ASSPDRDSPRAF
TRBV6-1	10	TRBJ2-2	NA	ASFPNAGELF